This is a list of T cell receptor beta chains from one sample in a study of blood T cell repertoires in COVID-19. Produced via immunoSEQ multiplex PCR; TCRdb's table is partial and in-frame only. The sample lists 84,000 or so clones; roughly 85% were seen once. Sequenced sample: peripheral blood. The receptors originated from a man between 60 and 75 years old with acute or convalescent COVID-19. Both conserved end residues are part of each CDR3. The D gene is left open where the match is weak.

DNA	CDR3	D	V	J
TGTGCCAGCAGCTCCGTCGGACAGGGAAGGGTCGAGCAGTACTTC	CASSSVGQGRVEQYF	TRBD1	TRBV7-2	TRBJ2-7
TGTGCCAGTAGTAATATGAACACTGAAGCTTTCTTT	CASSNMNTEAFF	-	TRBV19	TRBJ1-1
TGTGCCAGTAATACAGGGATGGGGAACACTGAAGCTTTCTTT	CASNTGMGNTEAFF	-	TRBV19	TRBJ1-1
TGTGCCAGCAGTTACTCGATAACCCGGGACAGTCCTATGAACACTGAAGCTTTCTTT	CASSYSITRDSPMNTEAFF	TRBD1	TRBV6-2/TRBV6-3	TRBJ1-1
TGTGCCAGCTTACGCCGAACAGAAGGTCCGTATGGCTACACCTTC	CASLRRTEGPYGYTF	-	TRBV2	TRBJ1-2
TGCGCCAGCAGCTTATCTGGGCTGAGCAATCAGCCCCAGCATTTT	CASSLSGLSNQPQHF	-	TRBV5-1	TRBJ1-5
TGTGCCAGCAGTTTACAGAGCATGAACACTGAAGCTTTCTTT	CASSLQSMNTEAFF	-	TRBV2	TRBJ1-1
TGTGCCAGCAGACCAGGGGAAATCGGACAAGCTGGGGGCTACACCTTC	CASRPGEIGQAGGYTF	-	TRBV3-1/TRBV3-2	TRBJ1-2
TGTGCCAGCAGCCAGGCCACTAGCGGGGTACCCGGGGAGCTGTTTTTT	CASSQATSGVPGELFF	TRBD2	TRBV3-1/TRBV3-2	TRBJ2-2
TGTGCCAGCAGTTCCGTACTCAGCACAGATACGCAGTATTTT	CASSSVLSTDTQYF	-	TRBV2	TRBJ2-3
TGTGCCAGCAGCGTAACAGGGTGGACTGAAGCTTTCTTT	CASSVTGWTEAFF	-	TRBV9	TRBJ1-1
TGTGCCAGCAGCCCCACCCGGGGGACGGCCTACGAGCAGTACTTC	CASSPTRGTAYEQYF	-	TRBV9	TRBJ2-7
TGTGCCAGTAGTTCAGGGGACGGCTCCTATGGCTACACCTTC	CASSSGDGSYGYTF	-	TRBV19	TRBJ1-2
TGTGCCATCAGGTCTGACACCGCTAACTATGGCTACACCTTC	CAIRSDTANYGYTF	-	TRBV10-3	TRBJ1-2
TGTGCCCATTACAGACCCCTGAGCTCCTATAATTCACCCCTCCACTTT	CAHYRPLSSYNSPLHF	-	TRBV7-8	TRBJ1-6
TGTGCCAGCAGCTCGGAACAGGGGGTCTATTCACCCCTCCACTTT	CASSSEQGVYSPLHF	TRBD1	TRBV7-9	TRBJ1-6
TGTGCCAGCAGTTCGGGACAGAGTTCCTACGAGCAGTACTTC	CASSSGQSSYEQYF	TRBD1	TRBV28	TRBJ2-7
TGTGCCAGCAGCCAAGATCGGGACTTCCCTTATGGCTACACCTTC	CASSQDRDFPYGYTF	-	TRBV4-2	TRBJ1-2
TGTGCCACCAGTGATGGTGGTCGGGGGAAAGAGACCCAGTACTTC	CATSDGGRGKETQYF	-	TRBV24-1	TRBJ2-5
TGTGCCTGGAGGACATACAGGGGGGCGAACACTGAAGCTTTCTTT	CAWRTYRGANTEAFF	TRBD1	TRBV30	TRBJ1-1
TGCGCCAGCAGCCAAGATAGGGGACAGGGGGCGGCTGGAAACACCATATATTTT	CASSQDRGQGAAGNTIYF	TRBD1	TRBV4-1	TRBJ1-3
TGCAGCGTTCGAAGACAGGCACTTCAAGAGACCCAGTACTTC	CSVRRQALQETQYF	-	TRBV29-1	TRBJ2-5
TGTGCCAGTAAGATACGGGGGGACGGAATTAACACTGAAGCTTTCTTT	CASKIRGDGINTEAFF	-	TRBV19	TRBJ1-1
TGTGCCAGCAGTTACTCGCGGGGAGGTGGAAACACCATATATTTT	CASSYSRGGGNTIYF	-	TRBV6-2/TRBV6-3	TRBJ1-3
TGTGCCAGCAGCGTAGCGGGACATAACACCGGGGAGCTGTTTTTT	CASSVAGHNTGELFF	-	TRBV9	TRBJ2-2
TGTGCCAGCAGCTTAGATGGGAGTACTGAAGCTTTCTTT	CASSLDGSTEAFF	-	TRBV7-7	TRBJ1-1
TGTGCCAGTAGTGCGACAGGGGCCCAGTCCCACTACGAGCAGTACTTC	CASSATGAQSHYEQYF	TRBD1	TRBV19	TRBJ2-7